This paragraph reports one TCR beta chain. Its antigen is currently unknown. The data belong to a study of shared clonotypes between healthy human individuals. Study in general: Participating donors consisted of a couple of women and a few men aged 18 to 49. There were three CD4 naive, three CD4 memory, two CD8 naive and one CD8 memory plates per donor.

Selected positively for CCR7 and CD45RO-negative, naive CD8 cells excluded terminally differentiated effector memory CD45RA+ cells. The method was immunoSEQ multiplex PCR; TCRdb's version includes in-frame clones alone and lacks a portion of them. The data show about 1.9 million clones, with just over 90% seen just once and over 1.5% held by the top ten. V was trimmed by 3 bases and J by 1 base, leaving 6 bases between them. The CDR3 has 13 residues. Germline loops: CDR1 SGHDN, CDR2 FVKESK. Study-level findings and limits: Among non-shared clonotypes, generation probabilities were lower than among those shared by all four donors.

This receptor was identified in a man younger than 35 in good health. Some clones in this sample may be carry-over from other donors' samples. J is TRBJ1-2 and V is TRBV14; D call uncertain. The sequencing sample was made of naive CD8+ T cells from PBMCs. The CDR3 loop reads CASSHGFNYGYTF. CDR3 DNA: TGTGCCAGCAGCCACGGGTTTAACTATGGCTACACCTTC.